This record looks at one TCR beta chain sequence and its context. What it binds is unknown. The data belong to a study of cytomegalovirus exposure and HLA in healthy donors. General study results and limits: Some V segments (TRBV6-2 and TRBV6-3 among them) were excluded as indistinguishable. Versus the approximately 720-donor mean, an Asian-associated ancestry cluster reportedly showed fewer N-insertions in a later analysis.

60 Vbeta and 13 Jbeta primers were used in PCR. Produced via immunoSEQ multiplex PCR; TCRdb's table is partial and in-frame only. Of 170,000 or so clones in the sample, 75% to 85% were seen once. Unrecorded immune exposure was likely among donors, who were nominally healthy when sampled. Germline assignment: CDR1 LGHNA and CDR2 YSLEER. This CDR3 is 20 amino acids long. V shed 0 bases, J shed 7 bases, and the junction held 18 bases outside the gene matches. The sequenced material came from PBMCs. The source is a boy younger than 18 in good health and CMV-seronegative. The rearrangement uses TRBV4-3 and TRBJ2-1; 10 bases are a match to TRBD2. The CDR3 loop is CASSQDPPRVAGGGGNEQFF. The CDR3 coding sequence is TGCGCCAGCAGCCAAGATCCCCCTCGGGTAGCGGGAGGAGGTGGAAATGAGCAGTTCTTC.